This T cell receptor (beta chain) is drawn from a study of cytomegalovirus exposure and HLA in healthy donors (dated by TCRdb to 2015 to 2018). Regarding the study in general: In an earlier analysis of about 560 of the donors, 276 Gb of sequence data and 117 million unique TCR beta sequences from about 190 million T cells were reported. Class I and class II HLA loci were covered by the typing at four-digit resolution. Rather than using new phenotypic data, the later analysis identified candidate immune exposures from TCR beta sequences and from how often those sequences occurred across donors. The study aimed to test whether cataloging public T cell receptors could reveal signatures of past pathogen exposure. To decide whether each TCR beta V gene segment behaved as functional or pseudogenic, an earlier analysis of approximately 620 of the donors relied on high-throughput TCR beta sequencing. Every repertoire in the discovery cohort had been generated on one and the same sequencing platform. Among some 410 genotyped donors of the cohort, an average of 235,054 unique TCR beta nucleotide sequences were sequenced per donor, roughly 18% of them non-productive. Donor age, sex, ethnicity and CMV serostatus were compiled alongside the repertoire data. Five DR-DQ haplotypes were handled as single units for association and clustering because linkage in the cohort was strong. Among the 398 genotyped donors, about 85% belonged to the genetic ancestry cluster associated with self-reported Caucasian donors. The study combined high-throughput TCR immunosequencing, statistical association of individual TCRs with disease status, and machine learning to predict cytomegalovirus infection status. To study patterns of TCR occurrence, a later analysis re-analyzed previously published TCR beta repertoires from around 670 donors and added high-resolution HLA genotyping. In a later genetic analysis, genome-wide SNP genotypes for about three fifths of the 666 donors were used, and that subset was treated as a discovery cohort. The study used immunosequencing to profile the T cell repertoires of 670 or so subjects and linked those repertoires to cytomegalovirus serostatus. The number of donors typed differed by locus, with 629-630 for A, B, C, DRB1 and DQB1, around 500 for DQA1, 606 for DPA1, and around 450 for DPB1. An early release that covered 640 HLA-typed donors contained approximately 320 gigabases of sequencing data and tens of millions of unique TCR sequences. A separate validation cohort of about 110 different subjects was used in addition to the roughly 670-subject first cohort.

On the study overall, not on this receptor specifically: A few of the identified cytomegalovirus-associated TCR beta chains were confirmed in vitro to be specific for cytomegalovirus antigens. Specific HLA alleles were associated with 15,000 to 20,000 TCR beta sequences at a false discovery rate of 0.05 in a later analysis. Correlated functional status among segregating V segments might be attributable to linkage disequilibrium, but an unknown experimental factor could not be ruled out. Most TCR sequences were seen in very few donors, while some public TCRs were found in many individuals. Because the 87-base-pair reads could not distinguish some IMGT-functional V segments, including TRBV6-2 and TRBV6-3, those segments were excluded. A later analysis found that TCR association rates varied across HLA loci, with DRB1 alleles showing the most associated TCRs and HLA-C alleles the fewest. When HLA alleles, especially DR and DQ, strongly co-occurred, attributing TCR associations to individual alleles was difficult. Immune exposure information for the cohort was limited to CMV serostatus. It was suggested by the authors that the approach could potentially be generalized to other disease states and immunological phenotypes. The earlier analysis of 587 of the donors excluded fewer than 20 rarely observed V segments, including chromosome 9 orphons, because counts were too low. The study gave a list of 150 to 200 TCR beta chains associated with cytomegalovirus. A further reported finding was that TCR beta sequences accurately predicted the HLA-A and HLA-B alleles for most subjects in the first cohort. In a later analysis, HLA-associated TCR beta chains showed more clonal expansion and lower generation probabilities than non-associated chains that were equally common. Sequencing depth was assumed to be roughly uniform across donors in the presence/absence analyses, though that assumption may not hold. A later genetic analysis reported fewer N-insertions in productive TCRs among donors in an Asian-associated ancestry cluster than the roughly 640-donor mean. In a later analysis, most CMV-associated TCR beta chains were found to appear HLA-restricted, with HLA associations seemingly driven largely by CMV exposure. In a later genetic analysis, a missense DCLRE1C variant was associated with V-gene and J-gene trimming of TCR beta chains, and the association was replicated in an independent cohort. An earlier analysis of approximately 530 of the donors showed that most TCR beta V segments appeared in productive rearrangements either about 87% or about 30% of the time, which broadly matched IMGT annotations. This cohort had only TCR beta chains sequenced, and the lack of alpha or paired-chain data limited which features could be detected. In a later analysis, several top co-occurrence clusters were reported to appear linked to parvovirus B19, influenza, CMV and Epstein-Barr virus. Because HLA typing was unavailable for some donors at each locus, only the typed subset was used in association tests. Cytomegalovirus status was reported to be diagnosed by the classifier with high specificity and sensitivity in both the original and validation cohorts. A cluster of highly shared sequence variants was judged likely to represent a technical artifact of the sequencing pipeline.

With respect to this clone: Its antigen remains undetermined. Per-base quality was not reported, and no clone a single base away is much larger than it.

Trimming leaves V shorter by 0 bases and J shorter by 6 bases, with the junction holding 6 bases beyond the gene matches. Inclusive of the bounding cysteine and phenylalanine, the CDR3 is 15 residues long. Kept here is only the CDR3 DNA, which spans 45 bases and is read in frame from base 1. Via the germline V gene (reference sequence), CDR1 is SEHNR and CDR2 FQNEAQ. Preparation of the library involved the immunoSEQ multiplex PCR assay. The multiplex PCR relied on a mix of 60 forward primers for TCR Vbeta segments and 13 reverse primers for TCR Jbeta segments. The CDR3 region of rearranged TCR beta genes was amplified from genomic DNA by a multiplex PCR assay. Amplified TCR beta libraries were sequenced as 87-base-pair reads on the Illumina HiSeq System. The original pipeline was this. In a later analysis, roughly 80 million unique TCR beta chains were counted across the 500 to 700 repertoires, and roughly 10 million of these chains were shared by at least two donors. Raw reads were error-corrected and collapsed into unique sequences with a nearest-neighbor algorithm that merged closely related sequences to remove PCR and sequencing errors. V, D and J gene segments were assigned by aligning CDR3 sequences to IMGT reference sequences. For a sequence to be retained, a match of at least six nucleotides was required to both a V gene segment and a J gene segment. A rearrangement counted as productive if the CDR3 had no stop codons and remained in frame with V and J, and every other rearrangement counted as non-productive. Following IMGT convention, CDR3 was defined as the stretch from the second conserved V-encoded cysteine to the conserved J-encoded phenylalanine. The earlier analysis of more than 450 of the donors excluded sequences that lacked an unambiguous match to a single V gene segment. An earlier analysis of approximately 590 of the donors called V segments functional above 56.7% productive rearrangements and segregating when the between-donor standard deviation exceeded 5%. A statistical classification framework was built for diagnosing cytomegalovirus status from the catalog of TCR beta chain sequences. In a later analysis, V and J genes were assigned by comparing TCR nucleotide sequences against IMGT/GENE-DB human TR gene sequences. The TCRdist pipeline was used in a later analysis to assign CDR3 sequences and most-parsimonious VDJ recombination scenarios. In a later analysis, each TCR beta chain was defined by its CDR3 amino acid sequence together with its V-gene family, and reads without a unique V-gene family were excluded. A later analysis removed 550 to 700 highly shared, low-generation-probability nucleotide sequences to deal with suspected cross-contamination and a sequencing artifact. In a later analysis, a clonal expansion index was calculated for each public chain from normalized within-repertoire ranks of inferred template counts. In a later analysis, generation probabilities were computed with a VDJ recombination model fitted to out-of-frame rearrangements, and the resulting probabilities were checked against IGoR. In a later analysis, hypergeometric tests were used to score TCR-TCR, TCR-HLA and TCR-CMV co-occurrence, with a repertoire-size bias correction applied to TCR pairs. In a later analysis, false discovery rates were estimated by permuting HLA or CMV assignments 20 times. In a later analysis, co-occurring TCRs were grouped with DBSCAN, and TCRdist sequence similarity was added when clustering was performed within HLA-allele-positive subsets. For co-occurrence clustering, repertoires with fewer than 30,000 or more than 120,000 public chains were excluded, along with five or six repertoires with anomalous nucleotide sharing. TCRdb retrieved this table from immuneACCESS and kept in-frame rearrangements only. Not all clones are present; in checked studies, unresolved V genes account for under half, and no reason is known for the remainder. V, J and clone size are those of that table, while D and trimming were read from the DNA. The sample table holds under 85,000 clones, of which almost 80% were seen once. The top ten hold less than 25% of the sample.

The cohort was made up of around 720 healthy bone marrow donors. At the time of sampling, every cohort member was nominally healthy, though immune exposures that went unrecorded were likely present. The donor tested CMV seropositive and was one of the 289 seropositive cohort members. Each donor provided a peripheral blood sample, and peripheral blood mononuclear cells were used for TCR beta sequencing. The Qiagen DNeasy Blood Extraction Kit was used to extract genomic DNA from the blood cell samples. The clonotype was recovered from a middle-aged woman in good health and CMV-seropositive. Recombination connected TRBV7-9 to TRBJ2-3; 7 bases in between match TRBD2. The sequenced sample consisted of PBMCs. CDR3 sequence: CASSLAGLAVDTQYF. Here is the DNA: TGTGCCAGCAGCTTAGCAGGGCTAGCGGTTGATACGCAGTATTTT.